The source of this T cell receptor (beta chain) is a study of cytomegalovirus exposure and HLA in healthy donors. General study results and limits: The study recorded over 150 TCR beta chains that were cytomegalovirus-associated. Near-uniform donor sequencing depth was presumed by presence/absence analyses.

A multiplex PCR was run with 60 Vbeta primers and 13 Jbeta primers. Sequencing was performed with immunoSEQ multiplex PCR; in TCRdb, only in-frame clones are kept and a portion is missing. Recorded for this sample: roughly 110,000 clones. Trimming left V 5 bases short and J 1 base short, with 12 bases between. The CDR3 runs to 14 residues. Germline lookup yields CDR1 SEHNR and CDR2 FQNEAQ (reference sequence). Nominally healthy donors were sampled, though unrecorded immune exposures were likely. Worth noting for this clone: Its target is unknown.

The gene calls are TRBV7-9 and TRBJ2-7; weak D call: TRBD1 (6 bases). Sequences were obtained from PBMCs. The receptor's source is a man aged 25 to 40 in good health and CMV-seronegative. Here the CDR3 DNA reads TGTGCCAGCAGCGCCCTGACAGGTTCCTACGAGCAGTACTTC. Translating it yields CASSALTGSYEQYF.